This paragraph covers one T cell receptor beta chain sequence. The data are from a study of blood T cell repertoires in COVID-19. Study-level information: The United States, Italy and Spain supplied acute and convalescent COVID-19 samples. Nucleic acid was either cDNA or gDNA, and it came from T cells, B-cell-depleted T cells, or PBMCs.

Authors' processing steps: Estimation of nucleated cell counts relied on the amplification of reference gene primers. Sequencing used immunoSEQ multiplex PCR; TCRdb keeps in-frame clones, though not all of them. That table supplies the V and J calls and clone size; D and trimming were determined from the DNA. The table includes just under 150,000 clones, roughly 87% detected once. The germline CDR1 and CDR2 sequences are LNHNV and YYDKDF (reference sequence). Unmatched junction bases numbered 11, after V lost 0 bases and J lost 6 bases. The CDR3 covers 17 residues. Sample: peripheral blood. V gene TRBV15 combines with J gene TRBJ1-5; 7 bases agree with TRBD1. This sequence originates from a human donor in a cohort sampled during active COVID-19. CDR3 DNA sequence: TGTGCCACCAGCAGAGAGATCGGGACCCCAGGGGGTCAGCCCCAGCATTTT. Protein sequence: CATSREIGTPGGQPQHF.